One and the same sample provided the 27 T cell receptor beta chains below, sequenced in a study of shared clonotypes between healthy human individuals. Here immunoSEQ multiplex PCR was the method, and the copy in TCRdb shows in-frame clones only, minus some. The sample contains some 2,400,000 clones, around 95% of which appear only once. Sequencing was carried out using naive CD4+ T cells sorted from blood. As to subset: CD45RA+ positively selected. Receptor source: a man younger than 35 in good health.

CDR3 in amino acids: CASSQVLGLWSDTQYF. The CDR3 nucleotides read TGTGCCAGCAGCCAAGTTTTGGGACTATGGTCGGATACGCAGTATTTT. The chain combines TRBV14 with TRBJ2-3; 7 nucleotides align to TRBD2. Unmatched junction bases numbered 10, after V lost 1 base and J lost 6 bases. Germline V gene lookup returns CDR1 SGHDN and CDR2 FVKESK. CDR3 length equals 16 residues.

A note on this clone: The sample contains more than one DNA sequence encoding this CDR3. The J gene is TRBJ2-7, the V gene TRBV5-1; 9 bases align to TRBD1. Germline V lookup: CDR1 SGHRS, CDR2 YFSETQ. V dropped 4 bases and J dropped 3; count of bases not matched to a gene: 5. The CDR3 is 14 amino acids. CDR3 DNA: TGCGCCAGCAGCCGGACAGGGGACAGCTACGAGCAGTACTTC. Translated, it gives CASSRTGDSYEQYF.

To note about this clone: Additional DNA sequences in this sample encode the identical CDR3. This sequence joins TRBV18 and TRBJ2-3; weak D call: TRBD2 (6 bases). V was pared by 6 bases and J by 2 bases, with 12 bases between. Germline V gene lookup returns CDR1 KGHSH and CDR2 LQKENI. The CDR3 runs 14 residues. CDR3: CASSPGLDTDTQYF. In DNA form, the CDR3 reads TGTGCCAGCTCTCCGGGACTTGACACAGATACGCAGTATTTT.

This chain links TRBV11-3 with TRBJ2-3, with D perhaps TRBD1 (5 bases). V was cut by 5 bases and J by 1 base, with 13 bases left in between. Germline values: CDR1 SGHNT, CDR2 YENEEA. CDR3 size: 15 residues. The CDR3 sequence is CASSVDSSRTDTQYF. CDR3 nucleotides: TGTGCCAGCAGCGTCGACAGCTCCCGCACAGATACGCAGTATTTT.

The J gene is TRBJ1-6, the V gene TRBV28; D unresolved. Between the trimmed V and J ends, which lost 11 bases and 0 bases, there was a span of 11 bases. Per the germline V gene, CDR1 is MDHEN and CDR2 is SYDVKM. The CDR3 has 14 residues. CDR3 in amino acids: CASCGSSYNSPLHF. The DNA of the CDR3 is TGTGCCTCCTGCGGGAGCTCCTATAATTCACCCCTCCACTTT. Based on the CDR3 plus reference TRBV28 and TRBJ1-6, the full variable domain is DVKVTQSSRYLVKRTGEKVFLECVQDMDHENMFWYRQDPGLGLRLIYFSYDVKMKEKGDIPEGYSVSREKKERFSLILESASTNQTSMYLCASCGSSYNSPLHFGNGTRLTVT.

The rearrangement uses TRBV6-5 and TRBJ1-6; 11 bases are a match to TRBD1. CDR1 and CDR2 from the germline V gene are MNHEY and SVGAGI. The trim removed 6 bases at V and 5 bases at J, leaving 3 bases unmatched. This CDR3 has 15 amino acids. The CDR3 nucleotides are TGTGCCAGCAGGGGACAGGGGGTCAATAATTCACCCCTCCACTTT. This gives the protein CASRGQGVNNSPLHF.

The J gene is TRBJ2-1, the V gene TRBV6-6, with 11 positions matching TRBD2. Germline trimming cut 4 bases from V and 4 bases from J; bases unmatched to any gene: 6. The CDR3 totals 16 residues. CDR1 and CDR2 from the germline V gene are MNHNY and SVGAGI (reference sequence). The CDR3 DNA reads TGTGCCAGCAGTTCCGGACTAGCGGGCGGGTACAATGAGCAGTTCTTC. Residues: CASSSGLAGGYNEQFF.

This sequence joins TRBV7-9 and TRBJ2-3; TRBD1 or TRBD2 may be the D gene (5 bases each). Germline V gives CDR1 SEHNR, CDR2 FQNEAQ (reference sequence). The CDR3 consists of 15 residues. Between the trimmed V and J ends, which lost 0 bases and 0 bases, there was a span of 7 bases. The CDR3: CASSLAGVSTDTQYF. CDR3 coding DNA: TGTGCCAGCAGCTTAGCGGGGGTTAGCACAGATACGCAGTATTTT.

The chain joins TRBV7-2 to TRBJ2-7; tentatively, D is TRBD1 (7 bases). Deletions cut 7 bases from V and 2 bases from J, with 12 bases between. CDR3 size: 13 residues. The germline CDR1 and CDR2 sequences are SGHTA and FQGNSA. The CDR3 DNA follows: TGTGCCAGCACAGGGGGGCAGCCCTACGAGCAGTACTTC. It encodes CASTGGQPYEQYF.

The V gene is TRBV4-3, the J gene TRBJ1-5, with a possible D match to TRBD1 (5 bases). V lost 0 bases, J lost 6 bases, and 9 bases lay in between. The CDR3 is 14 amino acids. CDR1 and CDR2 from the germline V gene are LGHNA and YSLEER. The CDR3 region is CASSQEEGRQPQHF. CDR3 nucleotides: TGCGCCAGCAGCCAAGAGGAGGGACGTCAGCCCCAGCATTTT.

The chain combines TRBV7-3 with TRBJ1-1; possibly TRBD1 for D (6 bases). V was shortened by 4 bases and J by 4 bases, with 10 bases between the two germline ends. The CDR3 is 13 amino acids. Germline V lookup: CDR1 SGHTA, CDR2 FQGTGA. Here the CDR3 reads CASSSSRGTEAFF. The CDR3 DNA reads TGTGCCAGCAGCTCATCCAGGGGCACTGAAGCTTTCTTT.

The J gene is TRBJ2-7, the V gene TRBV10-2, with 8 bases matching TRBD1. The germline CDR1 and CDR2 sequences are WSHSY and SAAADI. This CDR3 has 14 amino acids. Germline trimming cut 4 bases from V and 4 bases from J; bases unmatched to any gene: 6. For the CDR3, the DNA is TGCGCCAGCAGTGTCTTGACAGGGGATTACGAGCAGTACTTC. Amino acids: CASSVLTGDYEQYF.

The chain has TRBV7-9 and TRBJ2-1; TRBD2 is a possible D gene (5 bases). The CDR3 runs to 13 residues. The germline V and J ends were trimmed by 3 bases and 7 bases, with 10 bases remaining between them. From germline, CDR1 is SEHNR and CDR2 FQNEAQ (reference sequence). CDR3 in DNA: TGTGCCAGCAGCTTCGGTAGCGAAAATGAGCAGTTCTTC. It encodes CASSFGSENEQFF. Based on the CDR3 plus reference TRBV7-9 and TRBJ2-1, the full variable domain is DTGVSQNPRHKITKRGQNVTFRCDPISEHNRLYWYRQTLGQGPEFLTYFQNEAQLEKSRLLSDRFSAERPKGSFSTLEIQRTEQGDSAMYLCASSFGSENEQFFGPGTRLTVL.

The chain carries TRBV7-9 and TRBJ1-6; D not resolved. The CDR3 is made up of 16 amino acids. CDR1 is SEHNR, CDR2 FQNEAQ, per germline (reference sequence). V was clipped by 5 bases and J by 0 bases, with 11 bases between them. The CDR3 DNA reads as TGTGCCAGCAGCCGTATGGGGAGCTCCTATAATTCACCCCTCCACTTT. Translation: CASSRMGSSYNSPLHF. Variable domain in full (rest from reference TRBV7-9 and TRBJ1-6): DTGVSQNPRHKITKRGQNVTFRCDPISEHNRLYWYRQTLGQGPEFLTYFQNEAQLEKSRLLSDRFSAERPKGSFSTLEIQRTEQGDSAMYLCASSRMGSSYNSPLHFGNGTRLTVT.

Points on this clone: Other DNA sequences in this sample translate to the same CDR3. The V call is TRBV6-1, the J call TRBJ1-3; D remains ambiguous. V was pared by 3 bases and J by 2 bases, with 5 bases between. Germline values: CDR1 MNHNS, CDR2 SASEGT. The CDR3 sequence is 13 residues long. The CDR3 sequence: CASSESPGNTIYF. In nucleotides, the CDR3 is TGTGCCAGCAGTGAGAGCCCTGGAAACACCATATATTTT.

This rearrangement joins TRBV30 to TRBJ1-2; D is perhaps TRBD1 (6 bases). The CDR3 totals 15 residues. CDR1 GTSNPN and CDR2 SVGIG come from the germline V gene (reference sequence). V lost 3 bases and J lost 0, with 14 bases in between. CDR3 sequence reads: CAWSDGQPANYGYTF. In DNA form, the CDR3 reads TGTGCCTGGAGCGACGGACAGCCAGCTAACTATGGCTACACCTTC.

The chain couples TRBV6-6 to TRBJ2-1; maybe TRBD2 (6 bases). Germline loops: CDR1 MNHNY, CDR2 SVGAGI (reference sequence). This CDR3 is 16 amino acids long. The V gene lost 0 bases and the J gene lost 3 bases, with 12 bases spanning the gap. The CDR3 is CASSYSGGSNYNEQFF. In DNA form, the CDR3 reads TGTGCCAGCAGTTACTCTGGAGGGTCCAACTACAATGAGCAGTTCTTC.

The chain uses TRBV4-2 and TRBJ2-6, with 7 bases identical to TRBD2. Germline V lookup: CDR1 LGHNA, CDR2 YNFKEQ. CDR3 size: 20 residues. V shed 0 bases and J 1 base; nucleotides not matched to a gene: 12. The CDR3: CASSQEMLGGGTSGANVLTF. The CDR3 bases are TGTGCCAGCAGCCAAGAGATGTTGGGCGGGGGTACGTCTGGGGCCAACGTCCTGACTTTC.

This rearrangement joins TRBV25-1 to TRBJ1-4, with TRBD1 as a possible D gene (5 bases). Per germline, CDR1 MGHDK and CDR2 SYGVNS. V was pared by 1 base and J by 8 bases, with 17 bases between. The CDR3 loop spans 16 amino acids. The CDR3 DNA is TGTGCCAGCAGTGAATTGTTACCAGGGAAGTCAGAAAAACTGTTTTTT. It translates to CASSELLPGKSEKLFF. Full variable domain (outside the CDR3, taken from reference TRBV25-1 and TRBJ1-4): EADIYQTPRYLVIGTGKKITLECSQTMGHDKMYWYQQDPGMELHLIHYSYGVNSTEKGDLSSESTVSRIRTEHFPLTLESARPSHTSQYLCASSELLPGKSEKLFFGSGTQLSVL.

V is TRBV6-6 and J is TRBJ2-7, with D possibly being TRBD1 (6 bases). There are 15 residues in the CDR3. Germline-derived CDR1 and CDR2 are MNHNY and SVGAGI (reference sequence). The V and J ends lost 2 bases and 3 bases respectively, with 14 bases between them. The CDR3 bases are TGTGCCAGCAGTTACCCGGCCCAGGGACACTACGAGCAGTACTTC. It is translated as CASSYPAQGHYEQYF.

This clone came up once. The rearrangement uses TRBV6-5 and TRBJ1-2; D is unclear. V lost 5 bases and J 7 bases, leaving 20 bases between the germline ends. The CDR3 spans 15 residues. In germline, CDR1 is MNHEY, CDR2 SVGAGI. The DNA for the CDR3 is TGTGCCAGCAGTCCCCCCCCCGGGGTACCGGGTGGCTACACCTTC. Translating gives CASSPPPGVPGGYTF.

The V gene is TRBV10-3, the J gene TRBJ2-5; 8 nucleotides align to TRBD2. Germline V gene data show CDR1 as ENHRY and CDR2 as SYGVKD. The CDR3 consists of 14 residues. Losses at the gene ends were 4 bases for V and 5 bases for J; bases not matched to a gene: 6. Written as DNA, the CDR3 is TGTGCCATCAGTGGGACTAGCTCTATTGAGACCCAGTACTTC. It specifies CAISGTSSIETQYF.

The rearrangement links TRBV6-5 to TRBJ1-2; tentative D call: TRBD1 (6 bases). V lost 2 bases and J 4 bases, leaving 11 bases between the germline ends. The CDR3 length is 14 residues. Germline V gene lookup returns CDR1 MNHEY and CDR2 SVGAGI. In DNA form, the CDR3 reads TGTGCCAGCAGTTACGGGGGCCAAACCTATGGCTACACCTTC. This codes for CASSYGGQTYGYTF.

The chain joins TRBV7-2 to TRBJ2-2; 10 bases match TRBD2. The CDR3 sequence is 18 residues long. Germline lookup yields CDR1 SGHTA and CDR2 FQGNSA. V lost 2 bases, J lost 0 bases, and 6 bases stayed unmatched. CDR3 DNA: TGTGCCAGCAGCTTAAAGACTAGCGGGCGAGCGAACACCGGGGAGCTGTTTTTT. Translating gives CASSLKTSGRANTGELFF.

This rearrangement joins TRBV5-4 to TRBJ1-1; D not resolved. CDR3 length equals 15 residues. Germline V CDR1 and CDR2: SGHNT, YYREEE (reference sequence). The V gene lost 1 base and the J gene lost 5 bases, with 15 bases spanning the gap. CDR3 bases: TGTGCCAGCAGCTTGAATCCGGGAGCCAAAACTGAAGCTTTCTTT. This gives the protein CASSLNPGAKTEAFF.

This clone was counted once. The CDR3 bases are TGTGCCAGTAGCATCCCGGGACGGGAGCAGTTCTTC. It yields the protein CASSIPGREQFF. The V call is TRBV19, the J call TRBJ2-1; D could derive from TRBD1 or TRBD2 (5 bases each). Germline V gene lookup returns CDR1 LNHDA and CDR2 SQIVND (reference sequence). V was trimmed by 6 bases and J by 10 bases, leaving 13 bases between them. There are 12 residues in the CDR3.

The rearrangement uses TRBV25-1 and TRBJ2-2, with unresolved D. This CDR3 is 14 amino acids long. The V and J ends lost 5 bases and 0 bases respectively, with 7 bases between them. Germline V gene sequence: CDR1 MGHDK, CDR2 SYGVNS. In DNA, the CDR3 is TGTGCCAGCAGTTCCCGGGCGAACACCGGGGAGCTGTTTTTT. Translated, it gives CASSSRANTGELFF.